The 25 T cell receptor beta chains presented below share a single source sample, sequenced in a study of shared clonotypes between healthy human individuals. TCRdb's table, derived via immunoSEQ multiplex PCR, lists solely in-frame clones and lacks some. The top ten clones hold around 0.13% of a sample with a few million clones, approximately 96% of them seen once. Sequences were obtained from naive CD4+ T cells sorted from blood. The subset here: CD45RA+ positively selected. The origin of the receptors is a man in his late teens or twenties in good health.

The V call is TRBV19, the J call TRBJ1-2; tentative D call: TRBD1 (6 bases). Per the germline V gene, CDR1 is LNHDA and CDR2 is SQIVND (reference sequence). The germline V and J ends were trimmed by 4 bases and 3 bases, with 12 bases remaining between them. The CDR3 sequence is 14 residues long. In DNA, the CDR3 is TGTGCCAGTAGTAGTGGACAGAAGGACTATGGCTACACCTTC. It translates to CASSSGQKDYGYTF.

In its sample, this clone was seen once. The sample holds other DNA sequences that translate to the same CDR3. The chain uses TRBV18 and TRBJ1-1, with D unresolved. The V and J ends lost 3 bases and 4 bases respectively, with 9 bases between them. Germline V lookup: CDR1 KGHSH, CDR2 LQKENI. This CDR3 is 13 amino acids long. Here the CDR3 DNA reads TGTGCCAGCTCACCTGGGGAGGGCACTGAAGCTTTCTTT. Translating it yields CASSPGEGTEAFF.

DNA for the CDR3: TGTGCCAGCAGTTCGGGCCCTAATTCACCCCTCCACTTT. It translates to CASSSGPNSPLHF. The genes are TRBV6-1 and TRBJ1-6; the D is unclear. The V gene lost 5 bases and the J gene lost 6 bases, with 8 bases spanning the gap. The CDR3 loop spans 13 amino acids. The germline gives CDR1 MNHNS, CDR2 SASEGT.

The chain couples TRBV6-4 to TRBJ1-6; 10 bases map to TRBD1. The trim removed 6 bases at V and 8 bases at J, leaving 4 bases unmatched. The CDR3 spans 14 residues. Germline CDR1 reads MRHNA; CDR2 reads SNTAGT. The CDR3 here is CASRDGTGDSPLHF. For the CDR3, the DNA is TGTGCCAGCAGGGACGGGACAGGGGATTCACCCCTCCACTTT.

Remarks on this clone: Other nucleotide sequences from this sample produce the same CDR3. The rearrangement joins TRBV2 to TRBJ2-7, with a weak D call TRBD1 (6 bases). V was shortened by 4 bases and J by 3 bases, with 7 bases between the two germline ends. Germline V CDR1 and CDR2: SNHLY, FYNNEI. The CDR3 is 12 residues long. CDR3 nucleotides: TGTGCCAGCAGTGCACAGGGCTACGAGCAGTACTTC. Encoded protein: CASSAQGYEQYF.

The rearrangement joins TRBV29-1 to TRBJ1-4; TRBD1 might be the D (5 bases). CDR3 length equals 13 residues. Deletions cut 2 bases from V and 8 bases from J, with 12 bases between. Germline values: CDR1 SQVTM, CDR2 ANQGSEA. The CDR3 loop reads CSVEKGAGEKLFF. CDR3 coding DNA: TGCAGCGTTGAAAAAGGGGCGGGGGAAAAACTGTTTTTT.

V usage is TRBV5-1 and J usage is TRBJ2-7, with D perhaps matching TRBD2 (6 bases). The V and J ends lost 3 bases and 0 bases respectively, with 10 bases between them. Germline loops: CDR1 SGHRS, CDR2 YFSETQ. This CDR3 has 14 residues. The CDR3 nucleotides read TGCGCCAGCAGCTCTGGGACTGACTCCTACGAGCAGTACTTC. Protein product: CASSSGTDSYEQYF.

The genes are TRBV11-3 and TRBJ2-3, with 7 bases fitting TRBD1. Germline CDR1 SGHNT, CDR2 YENEEA. This CDR3 contains 16 residues. Germline trimming cut 1 base from V and 4 bases from J; bases unmatched to any gene: 8. Here the CDR3 reads CASSLGGGAISDTQYF. The CDR3 nucleotides are TGTGCCAGCAGCTTAGGAGGGGGCGCCATCTCAGATACGCAGTATTTT.

The chain recombines TRBV5-6 with TRBJ1-2; D is unclear. The CDR3 sequence is 13 residues long. Germline CDR1 reads SGHDT; CDR2 reads YYEEEE. V was shortened by 0 bases and J by 4 bases, with 7 bases between the two germline ends. The CDR3 sequence: CASSLAATYGYTF. The CDR3 nucleotides read TGTGCCAGCAGCTTGGCGGCGACCTATGGCTACACCTTC.

This clone was detected only once. This chain links TRBV27 with TRBJ2-7, with TRBD2 as a possible D gene (5 bases). Between the trimmed V and J ends, which lost 6 bases and 1 base, there was a span of 13 bases. The CDR3 is 14 residues long. Germline V gives CDR1 MNHEY, CDR2 SMNVEV (reference sequence). CDR3 loop: CASSPGQRSYEQYF. DNA of the CDR3: TGTGCCAGCAGCCCCGGCCAGCGGTCCTACGAGCAGTACTTC.

In this sample, this clone turned up once. This sequence joins TRBV2 and TRBJ1-4; possible D gene TRBD1, 5 bases. CDR1 is SNHLY, CDR2 FYNNEI, per germline. The CDR3 consists of 13 residues. Trimming stripped 10 bases from V and 5 bases from J, with 14 bases between. This CDR3 reads CATRVWGNEKLFF. CDR3 sequence (DNA): TGTGCCACCAGGGTTTGGGGGAATGAAAAACTGTTTTTT.

The rearrangement joins TRBV12-5 to TRBJ2-7; D is possibly TRBD2 (5 bases). The CDR3 consists of 13 residues. Germline CDR1 LGHNT, CDR2 FRNRAP. The V end was cut by 8 bases, the J end by 3 bases, with 14 bases between. This CDR3 reads CASSPRVHYEQYF. CDR3 nucleotides: TGTGCTAGTTCCCCGCGGGTGCACTACGAGCAGTACTTC.

The rearrangement uses TRBV27 and TRBJ2-7; 9 nucleotides agree with TRBD1. Germline CDR1 and CDR2: MNHEY and SMNVEV (reference sequence). Germline trimming cut 10 bases from V and 3 bases from J; bases unmatched to any gene: 7. The CDR3 covers 13 residues. The CDR3 nucleotides are TGTGCCACCCACAGGGGGCATTACTACGAGCAGTACTTC. Translated, it gives CATHRGHYYEQYF.

Notes on this clone: Other DNA sequences in this sample translate to the same CDR3. The chain has TRBV9 and TRBJ2-3; D unresolved. V dropped 0 bases and J dropped 1 base, with 6 bases sitting between them. Germline CDR1 and CDR2: SGDLS and YYNGEE. The CDR3 length is 14 residues. CDR3 coding DNA: TGTGCCAGCAGCGTAGCGGCGGGCACAGATACGCAGTATTTT. As protein: CASSVAAGTDTQYF.

This chain links TRBV12-2 with TRBJ2-1; the table calls TRBD2, which could not be checked here. TRBV12-2 constitutes a pseudogene. The CDR3 has 15 residues. DNA of the CDR3: TGTGCAAGTCGCTTAGCAGCGGGGTTCTACAATGAGCAGTTCTTC. Protein: CASRLAAGFYNEQFF.

This sequence joins TRBV27 and TRBJ1-6; a possible D gene is TRBD1 (6 bases). The CDR3 sequence is 12 residues long. The germline V gene encodes CDR1 MNHEY and CDR2 SMNVEV (reference sequence). V was shortened by 5 bases and J by 10 bases, with 9 bases between the two germline ends. CDR3 sequence reads: CASSNRASPLHF. The CDR3 nucleotides read TGTGCCAGCAGTAACAGGGCCTCACCCCTCCACTTT.

With respect to this clone: Other DNA variants within this sample encode the same CDR3. The CDR3 nucleotides read TGTGCCAGCAAGGGTAGCAATCAGCCCCAGCATTTT. Protein sequence: CASKGSNQPQHF. This chain joins TRBV28 and TRBJ1-5; D remains unclear. Germline loops: CDR1 MDHEN, CDR2 SYDVKM. The length of the CDR3 is 12 residues. V lost 7 bases to trimming and J lost 0 bases, with 4 bases between them.

The J gene is TRBJ2-3, the V gene TRBV21-1; the DNA was not compared with TRBD2, the D call given in the table. TRBV21-1 is listed as a pseudogene. The CDR3 consists of 16 residues. DNA of the CDR3: TGTGCCAGCAGCCTCCAAAGGTTACGGGGCACAGATACGCAGTATTTT. Amino acid sequence: CASSLQRLRGTDTQYF.

The chain has TRBV7-6 and TRBJ2-1; D is unresolved. Germline loops: CDR1 SGHVS, CDR2 FNYEAQ. The CDR3 runs 14 residues. Trimming took 2 bases from V and 0 from J, leaving 5 bases between them. The DNA of the CDR3 is TGTGCCAGCAGCTTATTAAGCTCCTACAATGAGCAGTTCTTC. Amino acid sequence: CASSLLSSYNEQFF.

V is TRBV2 and J is TRBJ2-2; 9 bases are shared with TRBD1. The germline V gene encodes CDR1 SNHLY and CDR2 FYNNEI. The CDR3 is made up of 15 amino acids. The J segment lost 4 bases and the V segment lost 6 bases, leaving 6 bases of the junction unmatched. The DNA for the CDR3 is TGTGCCAGCAGGGGACAGGGTTTAAGCACCGGGGAGCTGTTTTTT. It is translated as CASRGQGLSTGELFF.

V is TRBV18 and J is TRBJ1-1; 9 bases line up with TRBD1. The CDR3 is 14 residues long. Germline-derived CDR1 and CDR2 are KGHSH and LQKENI. Losses at the gene ends were 6 bases for V and 10 bases for J; bases not matched to a gene: 12. This chain's CDR3 is CASSSTGGNIGAFF. The CDR3 bases are TGTGCCAGCTCGTCGACAGGGGGGAACATCGGAGCTTTCTTT.

This clone appeared a single time. V usage is TRBV7-9 and J usage is TRBJ1-2, with TRBD1 identical over 12 bases. In germline, CDR1 is SEHNR, CDR2 FQNEAQ (reference sequence). The junction had 9 bases not matched to a gene; V was cut back by 0 bases and J by 7 bases. The CDR3 consists of 17 residues. The CDR3 protein is CASSLAGTGGDVAGYTF. Here the CDR3 DNA reads TGTGCCAGCAGCTTAGCCGGGACAGGGGGCGACGTAGCTGGCTACACCTTC.

The chain is built from TRBV5-5 and TRBJ1-4; 10 bases are a match to TRBD1. CDR3 length: 16 residues. Per germline, CDR1 SGHKS and CDR2 YYEKEE (reference sequence). V trimming: 4 bases; J trimming: 0 bases; junction bases outside the gene matches: 3. The CDR3 spells CASSRTGGATNEKLFF. The CDR3 nucleotides read TGTGCCAGCAGCCGGACAGGGGGTGCAACTAATGAAAAACTGTTTTTT.

The rearrangement links TRBV25-1 to TRBJ1-1, with D maybe TRBD1 (5 bases). With 4 bases removed from V and 7 bases from J, the gap between germline ends came to 10 bases. The CDR3 runs to 12 residues. Germline V CDR1 and CDR2: MGHDK, SYGVNS. The CDR3 protein is CASSGHRSEAFF. As DNA, the CDR3 is TGTGCCAGCAGTGGACACAGGAGTGAAGCTTTCTTT.

The rearrangement joins TRBV6-6 to TRBJ2-3; D gene uncertain. Germline assignment: CDR1 MNHNY and CDR2 SVGAGI (reference sequence). This CDR3 comprises 14 residues. With 0 bases removed from V and 4 bases from J, the gap between germline ends came to 8 bases. This CDR3 is CASSYSGVADTQYF. The CDR3 bases are TGTGCCAGCAGTTACTCTGGGGTAGCAGATACGCAGTATTTT.